The following is a TCR beta chain sequence with its context. Its cognate antigen is unknown. This sample stems from a study of T cell repertoires in cytomegalovirus infection. Background on the study: CMV infection together with matching HLA type was indicated by public TCR beta signatures.

CDR3 length: 14 residues. Trimming took 4 bases from V and 2 from J, leaving 12 bases between them. CDR1 and CDR2 from the germline V gene are SEHNR and FQNEAQ (reference sequence). Overall study results and limits: Within the response measured ex vivo, HLA-C-restricted CMV-specific TCR beta clonotypes were dominant.

MiXCR, applied by TCRdb to the reads, yields one record per CDR3 protein. The sample gives 250,000 to 350,000 distinct CDR3 sequences, around 25% of which show up once; about 15% is in the top ten. Sequenced material: PBMCs. This chain uses TRBV7-9 with TRBJ2-7; D possibly corresponds to TRBD2 (5 bases). The TCR sequence derives from a human donor in good health (CMV status not recorded). Some clones in this sample may be carry-over from other donors' samples. The CDR3 protein is CASSSRGQTYEQYF. The CDR3 coding sequence is TGTGCCAGCAGCTCCAGAGGGCAGACCTACGAGCAGTACTTC.